One and the same sample provided the 21 T cell receptor beta chains below, sequenced in a study of control samples from healthy donors and cancer patients. Repertoires were generated with immunoSEQ multiplex PCR, while TCRdb's copy carries only in-frame clones and drops some. The table lists 90,000 to 150,000 clones, just under 90% of them singletons. Sequences were obtained from blood. The receptor set was obtained from a young man in good health.

The chain uses TRBV14 and TRBJ1-1; unclear D gene. Trimming removed 1 base from V and 8 bases from J, with 11 bases in between. Germline V gives CDR1 SGHDN, CDR2 FVKESK. The length of the CDR3 is 13 residues. The CDR3: CASSQGNRGEAFF. CDR3 DNA sequence: TGTGCCAGCAGCCAAGGGAACCGAGGGGAAGCTTTCTTT.

The V and J genes are TRBV2 and TRBJ1-4; 8 bases match TRBD1. CDR3 length: 15 amino acids. Germline V gives CDR1 SNHLY, CDR2 FYNNEI. Unmatched junction bases numbered 9, after V lost 4 bases and J lost 8 bases. CDR3 sequence (DNA): TGTGCCAGCAGTGGACAGGGGATGGTTGAGGAAAAACTGTTTTTT. Translated, it gives CASSGQGMVEEKLFF.

The V gene is TRBV30, the J gene TRBJ1-3; D is unresolved. The CDR3 extends over 15 amino acids. Germline V gene sequence: CDR1 GTSNPN, CDR2 SVGIG (reference sequence). Trimming removed 5 bases from V and 0 bases from J, with 14 bases in between. The DNA for the CDR3 is TGTGCCTGGTCGACTGCAGCTAGCTCTGGAAACACCATATATTTT. Protein sequence: CAWSTAASSGNTIYF.

The rearrangement joins TRBV7-9 to TRBJ2-7; D may be TRBD1 (5 bases). Germline V CDR1 and CDR2: SEHNR, FQNEAQ (reference sequence). The CDR3 runs 14 residues. Trimming left V 4 bases short and J 7 bases short, with 17 bases between. CDR3 sequence (DNA): TGTGCCAGCAGCTCCGGCCAAGGGGCGAGGGAGCAGTACTTC. This translates into CASSSGQGAREQYF.

This chain uses TRBV9 with TRBJ2-5; D is possibly TRBD1 or TRBD2 (5 bases each). The length of the CDR3 is 14 residues. From germline, CDR1 is SGDLS and CDR2 YYNGEE. The V gene lost 2 bases and the J gene lost 1 base, with 9 bases spanning the gap. CDR3 nucleotide sequence: TGTGCCAGCAGCGTCGGGACCATCCAAGAGACCCAGTACTTC. Amino acids: CASSVGTIQETQYF.

The chain uses TRBV7-2 and TRBJ2-2, with TRBD2 as a possible D gene (6 bases). Germline loops: CDR1 SGHTA, CDR2 FQGNSA. The germline V and J ends were trimmed by 1 base and 7 bases, with 10 bases remaining between them. The CDR3 length is 14 residues. Here the CDR3 reads CASSLERVGGELFF. The CDR3 DNA reads TGTGCCAGCAGCTTAGAGCGGGTCGGCGGGGAGCTGTTTTTT.

J is TRBJ2-2 and V is TRBV10-1; D not certain. This CDR3 spans 15 amino acids. From germline, CDR1 is WNHNN and CDR2 SYGVQD (reference sequence). Trimming pared 2 bases from V and 3 bases from J, leaving 10 bases between. CDR3 amino acids: CASSEDGLDTGELFF. In nucleotides, the CDR3 is TGCGCCAGCAGTGAGGACGGGTTGGACACCGGGGAGCTGTTTTTT.

The genes are TRBV28 and TRBJ1-6; D call uncertain. There are 16 residues in the CDR3. CDR1 and CDR2 (germline): MDHEN, SYDVKM. The ends were cut back, 3 bases at V and 0 bases at J, with 9 bases in the middle. In DNA form, the CDR3 reads TGTGCCAGCAGTTTCGCAAGAAGCTCCTATAATTCACCCCTCCACTTT. Encoded protein: CASSFARSSYNSPLHF.

The rearrangement uses TRBV6-5 and TRBJ2-1; D is perhaps TRBD2 (7 bases). The CDR3 runs to 12 residues. The V end lost 7 bases, the J end lost 9 bases, and 13 bases lay between the germline ends. Germline V gene sequence: CDR1 MNHEY, CDR2 SVGAGI. The CDR3: CASNLGGGEQFF. The CDR3 nucleotides read TGTGCCAGCAACTTAGGGGGGGGTGAGCAGTTCTTC.

This sequence joins TRBV5-4 and TRBJ2-4; 8 nucleotides agree with TRBD1. V lost 0 bases and J lost 3; bases outside the gene matches: 2. The CDR3 is 15 amino acids. Germline V gene lookup returns CDR1 SGHNT and CDR2 YYREEE (reference sequence). CDR3 sequence (DNA): TGTGCCAGCAGCTTGGTAGACAGGGGCAAAAACATTCAGTACTTC. It is translated as CASSLVDRGKNIQYF.

The chain recombines TRBV19 with TRBJ1-1, with TRBD1 matching 8 bases. Germline CDR1 reads LNHDA; CDR2 reads SQIVND (reference sequence). Unmatched junction bases numbered 3, after V lost 5 bases and J lost 1 base. The CDR3 has 14 amino acids. In DNA, the CDR3 is TGTGCCAGTAGTTCAGGGGGCTGGAACACTGAAGCTTTCTTT. Protein: CASSSGGWNTEAFF. The whole variable domain, remainder taken from reference TRBV19 and TRBJ1-1, is DGGITQSPKYLFRKEGQNVTLSCEQNLNHDAMYWYRQDPGQGLRLIYYSQIVNDFQKGDIAEGYSVSREKKESFPLTVTSAQKNPTAFYLCASSSGGWNTEAFFGQGTRLTVV.

This rearrangement joins TRBV24-1 to TRBJ2-1; D may be TRBD1 (7 bases). The germline V and J ends were trimmed by 4 bases and 4 bases, with 16 bases remaining between them. Germline CDR1 reads KGHDR; CDR2 reads SFDVKD. CDR3 length equals 16 residues. The CDR3 DNA follows: TGTGCCACCAGTGAAGAGGGCAGGGGGGCGTACAATGAGCAGTTCTTC. Its protein is CATSEEGRGAYNEQFF.

The chain has TRBV2 and TRBJ1-1; 11 bases are shared with TRBD1. The V gene end was trimmed by 4 bases and the J gene end by 3 bases; junction bases not matched to a gene: 4. The CDR3 has 15 residues. The germline gives CDR1 SNHLY, CDR2 FYNNEI. The CDR3, as DNA: TGTGCCAGCAGTGGGGACAGGGGGATCGACACTGAAGCTTTCTTT. It translates to CASSGDRGIDTEAFF.

This rearrangement joins TRBV3-1 (or the pseudogene TRBV3-2) to TRBJ2-2; D ambiguous. This CDR3 contains 12 residues. Germline values: CDR1 LGHDT, CDR2 YNNKEL (reference sequence). The ends were cut back, 4 bases at V and 7 bases at J, with 7 bases in the middle. CDR3 DNA: TGTGCCAGCAGCCCAGACGTCGGGGAGCTGTTTTTT. Translated: CASSPDVGELFF.

The CDR3 region is CACPGQGMGYTF. The CDR3 DNA reads as TGTGCCTGTCCGGGACAGGGGATGGGCTACACCTTC. V usage is TRBV30 and J usage is TRBJ1-2, with TRBD1 matching 10 bases. CDR3 length: 12 residues. The germline V gene has CDR1 GTSNPN and CDR2 SVGIG (reference sequence). V gave up 6 bases and J gave up 8 bases; unmatched junction bases: 6.

The rearrangement joins TRBV24-1 to TRBJ1-6; D gene uncertain. Germline V gives CDR1 KGHDR, CDR2 SFDVKD. The ends were cut back, 12 bases at V and 10 bases at J, with 15 bases in the middle. The CDR3 spans 12 residues. CDR3 loop: CAAGSGRSPLHF. The DNA of the CDR3 is TGTGCCGCCGGCTCCGGGCGCTCACCCCTCCACTTT.

Remarks on this clone: Other DNA sequences within the sample encode an identical CDR3. The genes are TRBV30 and TRBJ1-1; 7 bases match TRBD1. V shed 5 bases and J 1 base; nucleotides not matched to a gene: 4. This CDR3 region has 13 residues. Germline CDR1 reads GTSNPN; CDR2 reads SVGIG (reference sequence). The CDR3 DNA is TGTGCCTGGTCGAGACAGGGGAACACTGAAGCTTTCTTT. Translated, it gives CAWSRQGNTEAFF. The full variable domain, completed using reference TRBV30 and TRBJ1-1, is SQTIHQWPATLVQPVGSPLSLECTVEGTSNPNLYWYRQAAGRGLQLLFYSVGIGQISSEVPQNLSASRPQDRQFILSSKKLLLSDSGFYLCAWSRQGNTEAFFGQGTRLTVV.

The CDR3 loop reads CASSSLSGGYTF. CDR3 bases: TGTGCCAGCAGTAGCTTGTCTGGAGGCTACACCTTC. J is TRBJ1-2 and V is TRBV2; the D is unclear. This CDR3 has 12 residues. Germline CDR1 and CDR2: SNHLY and FYNNEI. The ends were cut back, 5 bases at V and 8 bases at J, with 12 bases in the middle.

The J gene is TRBJ1-1, the V gene TRBV29-1; TRBD1 matches 8 bases. The CDR3 sequence is 12 residues long. V lost 6 bases, J lost 8 bases, and 8 bases stayed unmatched. Germline V CDR1 and CDR2: SQVTM, ANQGSEA. The CDR3, as DNA: TGCAGCGTCGACCAGGGGGCACGCGAAGCTTTCTTT. This sequence encodes CSVDQGAREAFF. Combining the CDR3 with reference TRBV29-1 and TRBJ1-1 gives the whole variable domain SAVISQKPSRDICQRGTSLTIQCQVDSQVTMMFWYRQQPGQSLTLIATANQGSEATYESGFVIDKFPISRPNLTFSTLTVSNMSPEDSSIYLCSVDQGAREAFFGQGTRLTVV.

The CDR3 DNA follows: TGTGCCAGCAGCGCTGGACAGGGGGAAGCTTTCTTT. Protein sequence: CASSAGQGEAFF. The chain combines TRBV9 with TRBJ1-1; 9 bases line up with TRBD1. Unmatched junction bases numbered 2, after V lost 3 bases and J lost 8 bases. This CDR3 contains 12 residues. Germline CDR1 reads SGDLS; CDR2 reads YYNGEE.

This clone was seen only a few times. The chain joins TRBV19 to TRBJ1-5, with D perhaps matching TRBD1 (5 bases). Germline loops: CDR1 LNHDA, CDR2 SQIVND (reference sequence). The CDR3 has 14 residues. V was pared by 5 bases and J by 3 bases, with 11 bases between. The CDR3 spells CASSRQGDNQPQHF. Here the CDR3 DNA reads TGTGCCAGTAGTCGTCAGGGAGACAATCAGCCCCAGCATTTT.